This T cell receptor (beta chain) was identified in a study of kidney transplant recipient with SARS-CoV-2 infection. TCRdb re-analysed the reads in MiXCR, keeping a single row per CDR3 protein. Of about 250,000 distinct CDR3 sequences listed, about 30% are singletons. CDR3 size: 13 residues. Germline V CDR1 and CDR2: SNHLY, FYNNEI. V lost 7 bases and J lost 5, with 9 bases in between. This clonotype was counted between two and nine times. The TCR sequence derives from a male patient between 25 and 39 years old who had COVID-19 and was a kidney transplant recipient. T cells may partly derive from the graft donor. The specimen was a blood sample, collected at baseline and on roughly day 110 from a kidney transplant recipient. This chain links TRBV2 with TRBJ1-6; no clear D. This chain's CDR3 is CASKVTDNSPLHF. The CDR3 DNA reads TGTGCCAGCAAAGTCACTGATAATTCACCCCTCCACTTT.